This T cell receptor (beta chain) is from a study of T cells in Graves' hyperthyroidism and ophthalmopathy. Clinical symptoms, serum thyroxine, TRAb, thyroid ultrasound and orbital computed tomography established diagnosis. Each 10 ml fresh peripheral blood draw supplied the PBMCs. This clonotype occurred many times. Researchers took RNA transcripts and amplified the TCR beta CDR3 regions from them. In the first-round RT-PCR of the TCR CDR3, the HTBI primer set was used. TCRdb called the multiplex PCR reads again in MiXCR, with one record for every CDR3 protein. The sample consists of about 300,000 distinct CDR3 sequences, roughly 13% of them appearing once. The germline CDR1 and CDR2 sequences are MNHEY and SMNVEV (reference sequence). The CDR3 spans 14 residues. The V and J ends lost 3 bases and 5 bases respectively, with 13 bases between them.

The receptor's source is a woman between 40 and 55 years old with Graves' hyperthyroidism. Sequencing used blood. The chain couples TRBV27 to TRBJ1-1; possibly TRBD1 for D (5 bases). CDR3 DNA sequence: TGTGCCAGCAGTTTTGCACTCGGGGGGACTGAAGCTTTCTTT. Its protein product is CASSFALGGTEAFF.